These T cell receptor beta chains were read from a single sample in a study of cytotoxic CD8 clonotypes in ibrutinib-treated CLL. Clones were sequenced by immunoSEQ multiplex PCR, and TCRdb holds only the in-frame ones, with some missing. The table shows approximately 12,000 clones, with 62% occurring only once. Sequenced material: PBMCs, taken before ibrutinib treatment. These receptors all stem from a human donor with chronic lymphocytic leukemia. Each CDR3 is given with its conserved first and last residue. The D gene is left open where the match is weak. Clone size is given for some rows only: seen once, a few or many times, or a class if the clone is expanded.

>TRBJ1-1|-|-|TRBV6-6
CASSYNRAEAFF
TGTGCCAGCAGTTACAATCGGGCTGAAGCTTTCTTT
>TRBJ1-1|-|-|TRBV6-6
CASRRKQAMNTEAFF
TGTGCCAGCAGGCGAAAACAAGCCATGAACACTGAAGCTTTCTTT
>TRBJ1-4|-|-|TRBV28
CASSLVAGSGVGRTATNEKLFF
TGTGCCAGCAGTTTAGTAGCCGGTTCAGGGGTTGGACGTACAGCAACTAATGAAAAACTGTTTTTT
>TRBJ1-2|-|-|TRBV7-8
CASSPVTQGFYGYTF
TGTGCCAGCAGCCCAGTAACGCAGGGGTTCTATGGCTACACCTTC
>TRBJ1-2|TRBD1|-|TRBV14
CASSARTGLYGYTF
TGTGCCAGCAGTGCCCGGACAGGCCTCTATGGCTACACCTTC
>TRBJ2-7|-|-|TRBV18
CASSLTDLREQYF
TGTGCCAGCTCGCTTACAGATCTCCGGGAGCAGTACTTC
>TRBJ2-3|-|-|TRBV15
CATSRQTTDTQYF
TGTGCCACCAGCAGACAGACCACAGATACGCAGTATTTT
>TRBJ2-3|TRBD2|-|TRBV7-3
CASSLNAGGSTDTQYF
TGTGCCAGCAGCTTAAACGCGGGAGGTTCTACAGATACGCAGTATTTT
>TRBJ2-5|-|-|TRBV7-9
CASSFSGHPQYF
TGTGCCAGCAGCTTTTCAGGACATCCCCAGTACTTC
>TRBJ2-5|-|few|TRBV27
CASGRRMQETQYF
TGTGCCAGCGGGCGGAGAATGCAAGAGACCCAGTACTTC
>TRBJ1-1|-|-|TRBV11-2
CASSLRGGTEAFF
TGTGCCAGCAGCTTAAGGGGGGGCACTGAAGCTTTCTTT
>TRBJ1-6|-|-|TRBV5-1
CASSPDPNSPLHF
TGCGCCAGCAGCCCCGACCCTAATTCACCCCTCCACTTT
>TRBJ2-7|TRBD1|few|TRBV11-1
CASSFNRGYEQYF
TGTGCCAGCAGCTTCAACAGGGGCTACGAGCAGTACTTC
>TRBJ1-1|TRBD1|few|TRBV29-1
CSAQGARNTEAFF
TGCAGCGCGCAGGGGGCGCGGAACACTGAAGCTTTCTTT